Listed here is a single T cell receptor (beta chain). Original processing notes: Amplification of reference gene primers was used by the study to estimate nucleated cell counts. This table comes from immunoSEQ multiplex PCR, and its TCRdb copy is limited to in-frame clones, with some not included. Clone size and the V and J calls come from that table; the DNA yielded D and trimming. This sample has about 300,000 clones; 89% occur once, and the top ten carry 4.5% to 5.5%. This CDR3 comprises 15 residues. Deletions cut 1 base from V and 4 bases from J, with 11 bases between. From germline, CDR1 is SGHRS and CDR2 YFSETQ. Enrollees, roughly 18 to 95 years old, lived in about two dozen US areas. The data stem from a study of blood T cell repertoires in COVID-19.

This receptor was identified in a man aged 60 to 75 who had recovered from COVID-19. Sequencing was carried out using PBMCs or T cells enriched from blood (not recorded which). The chain carries TRBV5-1 and TRBJ1-4; D may be TRBD1 (6 bases). The DNA for the CDR3 is TGCGCCAGCAGCTTGTTAGGGGGAATTAATGAAAAACTGTTTTTT. Translation gives CASSLLGGINEKLFF.